Below are 28 T cell receptor beta chains sequenced from a single sample in a study of Tregs in tolerant kidney transplant recipients. Generated by immunoSEQ multiplex PCR, the TCRdb table keeps only in-frame clones and is missing some. The data show about 110,000 clones, with about 90% seen just once and 0.34% held by the top ten. Sequenced material: CD4+ T cells from blood, taken before the transplant. The source is a human donor who received a combined kidney and bone marrow transplant.

The V gene is TRBV5-4, the J gene TRBJ2-7; D is possibly TRBD1 (6 bases). Between the trimmed V and J ends, which lost 4 bases and 7 bases, there was a span of 21 bases. The CDR3 is made up of 15 amino acids. CDR1 and CDR2 from the germline V gene are SGHNT and YYREEE (reference sequence). The CDR3 protein is CASSHIFDRPGEQYF. CDR3 coding DNA: TGTGCCAGCAGCCATATCTTTGACAGGCCAGGTGAGCAGTACTTC.

The V and J genes are TRBV28 and TRBJ2-7, with D maybe TRBD1 (5 bases). Germline lookup yields CDR1 MDHEN and CDR2 SYDVKM. With 4 bases removed from V and 3 bases from J, the gap between germline ends came to 22 bases. CDR3 length: 17 residues. The CDR3 here is CASSSYAAGNLGYEQYF. In nucleotides, the CDR3 is TGTGCCAGCAGTTCCTATGCTGCAGGGAATTTGGGCTACGAGCAGTACTTC.

This clone is a singleton in its sample. The chain couples TRBV6-1 to TRBJ2-3, with a possible D match to TRBD1 (5 bases). Germline CDR1 and CDR2: MNHNS and SASEGT. With 3 bases removed from V and 4 bases from J, the gap between germline ends came to 14 bases. The CDR3 extends over 15 amino acids. This chain's CDR3 is CASSDLQGRADTQYF. The CDR3 nucleotides are TGTGCCAGCAGTGATTTGCAGGGAAGGGCAGATACGCAGTATTTT.

The J gene is TRBJ2-1, the V gene TRBV29-1; a possible D gene is TRBD2 (6 bases). Germline V gene lookup returns CDR1 SQVTM and CDR2 ANQGSEA. Deletions cut 6 bases from V and 3 bases from J, with 21 bases between. The CDR3 loop spans 16 amino acids. The CDR3: CSVDIHGGTLYNEQFF. In nucleotides, the CDR3 is TGCAGCGTCGATATCCACGGCGGGACTCTCTACAATGAGCAGTTCTTC.

This chain links TRBV21-1 with TRBJ1-1. TRBV21-1 is tagged as a pseudogene. CDR3 length: 15 amino acids. CDR3 amino acids: CASSKSAGAETEAFF. CDR3 sequence (DNA): TGTGCCAGCAGCAAATCGGCGGGGGCGGAAACTGAAGCTTTCTTT.

This chain connects TRBV4-3 to TRBJ1-4, with D possibly matching TRBD1 (6 bases). The CDR3 has 15 residues. CDR1 and CDR2 from the germline V gene are LGHNA and YSLEER. Trimming took 4 bases from V and 5 from J, leaving 14 bases between them. For the CDR3, the DNA is TGCGCCAGCAGCCCGCAGGGGAGGGGGAATGAAAAACTGTTTTTT. The encoded protein is CASSPQGRGNEKLFF.

This chain connects TRBV5-1 to TRBJ2-7; 11 nucleotides align to TRBD1. The length of the CDR3 is 16 residues. V was clipped by 3 bases and J by 2 bases; unmatched bases: 7. Looked up from germline, CDR1 is SGHRS and CDR2 is YFSETQ. CDR3 nucleotides: TGCGCCAGCAGCTCAGCTCCGGGACAGGGGGCCTACGAGCAGTACTTC. It specifies CASSSAPGQGAYEQYF.

The chain carries TRBV28 and TRBJ2-5; 9 positions match TRBD2. The CDR3 covers 15 residues. With V trimmed by 5 bases and J by 0 bases, 4 bases remained unmatched. The germline gives CDR1 MDHEN, CDR2 SYDVKM. Here the CDR3 DNA reads TGTGCCAGCAGTAGTAGCGGGGGCTACCAAGAGACCCAGTACTTC. Protein product: CASSSSGGYQETQYF.

The CDR3 region is CASSGDRAREKLFF. The DNA for the CDR3 is TGTGCCAGCAGTGGGGACAGGGCACGGGAAAAACTGTTTTTT. This chain uses TRBV2 with TRBJ1-4; 9 bases line up with TRBD1. Germline V CDR1 and CDR2: SNHLY, FYNNEI. The J segment lost 8 bases and the V segment lost 4 bases, leaving 5 bases of the junction unmatched. The CDR3 is 14 residues long.

The chain employs TRBV10-3 and TRBJ2-7; D is possibly TRBD1 (5 bases). The CDR3 sequence is 13 residues long. The germline CDR1 and CDR2 sequences are ENHRY and SYGVKD. The V end lost 6 bases, the J end lost 0 bases, and 9 bases lay between the germline ends. The CDR3 spells CAIRKDNSYEQYF. In DNA form, the CDR3 reads TGTGCCATCAGGAAGGACAACTCCTACGAGCAGTACTTC.

The gene calls are TRBV18 and TRBJ2-1; D call uncertain. Germline V gives CDR1 KGHSH, CDR2 LQKENI. The V end lost 2 bases, the J end lost 3 bases, and 8 bases lay between the germline ends. The CDR3 consists of 14 residues. CDR3 nucleotide sequence: TGTGCCAGCTCACCAATCGAGGACTACAATGAGCAGTTCTTC. It translates to CASSPIEDYNEQFF.

The rearrangement links TRBV6-6 to TRBJ1-3; a possible D gene is TRBD1 (5 bases). In germline, CDR1 is MNHNY, CDR2 SVGAGI (reference sequence). This CDR3 has 16 residues. V lost 2 bases, J lost 4 bases, and 15 bases lay in between. The DNA of the CDR3 is TGTGCCAGCAGTTACGCCTCGGGGGGGTTGGGAAACACCATATATTTT. Amino acid sequence: CASSYASGGLGNTIYF.

The chain recombines TRBV6-5 with TRBJ1-2; D gene unclear. The V gene's germline CDR1 is MNHEY and CDR2 SVGAGI. The CDR3 sequence is 13 residues long. Trimming stripped 5 bases from V and 6 bases from J, with 13 bases between. The CDR3 DNA reads as TGTGCCAGCAGTACTACGGGAACCGATGGCTACACCTTC. Translated: CASSTTGTDGYTF.

This chain connects TRBV27 to TRBJ1-2, with 8 bases matching TRBD1. Germline values: CDR1 MNHEY, CDR2 SMNVEV (reference sequence). This CDR3 contains 15 residues. Trimming took 4 bases from V and 3 from J; bases not matched to a gene: 7. In nucleotides, the CDR3 is TGTGCCAGCAGTTCCCAGGGGGCGTTCGACTATGGCTACACCTTC. Amino acids: CASSSQGAFDYGYTF.

V usage is TRBV4-3 and J usage is TRBJ2-1; 9 nucleotides agree with TRBD2. With V trimmed by 3 bases and J by 2 bases, 2 bases remained unmatched. CDR3 size: 15 residues. Germline V gives CDR1 LGHNA, CDR2 YSLEER. CDR3 in DNA: TGCGCCAGCAGCCAGAGACTAGCGGCCTACAATGAGCAGTTCTTC. This encodes CASSQRLAAYNEQFF.

The chain recombines TRBV2 with TRBJ1-4; 9 nucleotides align to TRBD1. The V and J ends lost 6 bases and 10 bases, in that order; junction bases with no gene match: 12. CDR1 and CDR2 from the germline V gene are SNHLY and FYNNEI. The CDR3 length is 15 residues. Here the CDR3 reads CASRPPGQGVGKLFF. The DNA of the CDR3 is TGTGCCAGCAGACCCCCGGGACAGGGAGTTGGAAAACTGTTTTTT.

This sequence joins TRBV7-6 and TRBJ2-1; D gene uncertain. V lost 2 bases, J lost 6 bases, and 8 bases lay in between. Germline V lookup: CDR1 SGHVS, CDR2 FNYEAQ. This CDR3 comprises 13 residues. CDR3 sequence reads: CASSLRESNEQFF. CDR3 nucleotide sequence: TGTGCCAGCAGCTTAAGAGAGTCCAATGAGCAGTTCTTC.

The chain employs TRBV9 and TRBJ2-7; possible D gene TRBD2, 6 bases. CDR1 is SGDLS, CDR2 YYNGEE, per germline. Trimming took 0 bases from V and 7 from J, leaving 11 bases between them. CDR3 length: 13 amino acids. As DNA, the CDR3 is TGTGCCAGCAGCGTAGGCGGAGGGTCGGAGCAGTACTTC. As protein: CASSVGGGSEQYF.

The chain is built from TRBV4-1 and TRBJ1-1; 7 nucleotides match TRBD1. There are 14 residues in the CDR3. The germline CDR1 and CDR2 sequences are MGHRA and YSYEKL. Trimming took 4 bases from V and 7 from J; bases not matched to a gene: 9. The CDR3 DNA is TGCGCCAGCAGCCCCGCTGGAGGGACAGTTGAAGCTTTCTTT. It codes for CASSPAGGTVEAFF.

The J gene is TRBJ2-5, the V gene TRBV20-1; D is uncertain. V was clipped by 2 bases and J by 3 bases, with 4 bases between them. Germline assignment: CDR1 DFQATT and CDR2 SNEGSKA (reference sequence). The CDR3 totals 11 residues. The CDR3 here is CSARPKETQYF. Here the CDR3 DNA reads TGCAGTGCTAGACCAAAAGAGACCCAGTACTTC.

The J gene is TRBJ2-2, the V gene TRBV7-9; the D is unclear. V lost 0 bases and J lost 4, with 6 bases in between. This CDR3 spans 14 amino acids. Germline lookup yields CDR1 SEHNR and CDR2 FQNEAQ (reference sequence). The CDR3 is CASSLARSTGELFF. The CDR3 DNA follows: TGTGCCAGCAGCTTAGCCCGGTCCACCGGGGAGCTGTTTTTT.

This chain links TRBV27 with TRBJ2-4; 12 nucleotides agree with TRBD1. The germline V gene has CDR1 MNHEY and CDR2 SMNVEV (reference sequence). This CDR3 has 17 residues. With 4 bases clipped from V and 3 bases from J, the junction kept 7 bases outside the gene matches. DNA of the CDR3: TGTGCCAGCAGTTCCGGGACAGGGGGCCGGATCAAAAACATTCAGTACTTC. Its translation: CASSSGTGGRIKNIQYF.

For the CDR3, the DNA is TGTGCCAGCAGCTCCGGGGGGCAAGAGACCCAGTACTTC. Translating gives CASSSGGQETQYF. The rearrangement joins TRBV11-2 to TRBJ2-5; 7 bases agree with TRBD2. The junction had 1 base not matched to a gene; V was cut back by 4 bases and J by 2 bases. CDR1 SGHAT and CDR2 FQNNGV come from the germline V gene. This CDR3 is 13 amino acids long.

The J gene is TRBJ2-3, the V gene TRBV9, with D perhaps matching TRBD1 (6 bases). Germline loops: CDR1 SGDLS, CDR2 YYNGEE. V lost 0 bases, J lost 2 bases, and 13 bases lay in between. The CDR3 contains 16 residues. CDR3 residues: CASSVGLGANTDTQYF. The CDR3 region has the DNA TGTGCCAGCAGCGTAGGTCTGGGGGCGAACACAGATACGCAGTATTTT.

The chain combines TRBV7-2 with TRBJ2-3; 10 bases align to TRBD2. The CDR3 contains 17 residues. V dropped 8 bases and J dropped 1; count of bases not matched to a gene: 12. CDR1 and CDR2 (germline): SGHTA, FQGNSA. The CDR3 loop reads CASGRASGSLRTDTQYF. CDR3 coding DNA: TGTGCCAGCGGCCGGGCTAGCGGGAGCCTACGCACAGATACGCAGTATTTT.

The rearrangement uses TRBV7-9 and TRBJ2-3, with D maybe TRBD2 (6 bases). V lost 5 bases, J lost 3 bases, and 15 bases lay in between. The germline CDR1 and CDR2 sequences are SEHNR and FQNEAQ (reference sequence). The CDR3 is made up of 15 amino acids. This CDR3 reads CASSRRERFTDTQYF. The CDR3 coding sequence is TGTGCCAGCAGCCGACGGGAGAGGTTTACAGATACGCAGTATTTT. The whole variable domain, filled in from reference TRBV7-9 and TRBJ2-3, reads DTGVSQNPRHKITKRGQNVTFRCDPISEHNRLYWYRQTLGQGPEFLTYFQNEAQLEKSRLLSDRFSAERPKGSFSTLEIQRTEQGDSAMYLCASSRRERFTDTQYFGPGTRLTVL.

This chain connects TRBV28 to TRBJ2-7, with D possibly TRBD2 on 5 matching bases. V was clipped by 6 bases and J by 0 bases, with 15 bases between them. This CDR3 has 15 amino acids. Germline V gives CDR1 MDHEN, CDR2 SYDVKM. The CDR3 region is CASRRLKGSSYEQYF. As DNA, the CDR3 is TGTGCCAGCAGAAGGTTAAAAGGGAGCTCCTACGAGCAGTACTTC.

CDR3 DNA: TGTGCCAGCAGCCAGGACCCATCCGGGGAGACCAAGCAGTACTTC. Amino acids: CASSQDPSGETKQYF. The genes are TRBV7-2 and TRBJ2-7, with D possibly matching TRBD2 (5 bases). The CDR3 has 15 residues. V was cut by 5 bases and J by 8 bases, with 22 bases left in between. The germline V gene has CDR1 SGHTA and CDR2 FQGNSA. Full variable domain (missing parts from reference TRBV7-2 and TRBJ2-7): GAGVSQSPSNKVTEKGKDVELRCDPISGHTALYWYRQSLGQGLEFLIYFQGNSAPDKSGLPSDRFSAERTGGSVSTLTIQRTQQEDSAVYLCASSQDPSGETKQYFGPGTRLTVT.